This is a list of T cell receptor beta chains from one sample in a study of T cell responses to AZD1222 COVID-19 vaccine. Profiling relied on immunoSEQ multiplex PCR, and the TCRdb table lists in-frame clones only, not all of them. This repertoire shows 90,000 to 100,000 clones, 75% to 90% found once; its top ten account for approximately 7%. Sequenced material: peripheral blood, taken on day 0 of AZD1222 vaccination. Receptors originate from an adult in good health. CDR3s include the opening cysteine and the closing phenylalanine or tryptophan. D genes are given only for firm matches. A row's size may be missing; if present it is once, few, many or a size class.

d_call: .; v_call: TRBV7-3; clone_size: .; j_call: TRBJ2-1; cdr3_aa: CASSFQQGYEQFF; cdr3_nt: TGTGCCAGCAGCTTTCAACAGGGCTATGAGCAGTTCTTC
d_call: .; v_call: TRBV3-1/TRBV3-2; clone_size: .; j_call: TRBJ1-5; cdr3_aa: CASSQEGRPGRCNQPQHF; cdr3_nt: TGTGCCAGCAGCCAAGAAGGAAGGCCAGGGCGGTGCAATCAGCCCCAGCATTTT
d_call: TRBD2; v_call: TRBV7-9; clone_size: .; j_call: TRBJ2-3; cdr3_aa: CASSGTVGGWRDTQYF; cdr3_nt: TGTGCCAGCAGCGGTACGGTCGGGGGGTGGAGAGATACGCAGTATTTT
d_call: .; v_call: TRBV28; clone_size: .; j_call: TRBJ2-5; cdr3_aa: CASRKPQGPKVTQYF; cdr3_nt: TGTGCCAGCAGGAAGCCTCAGGGCCCCAAGGTGACCCAGTACTTC
d_call: .; v_call: TRBV14; clone_size: .; j_call: TRBJ2-1; cdr3_aa: CASSQDLGSLNEQFF; cdr3_nt: TGTGCCAGCAGCCAAGATCTAGGAAGCCTTAATGAGCAGTTCTTC
d_call: .; v_call: TRBV7-2; clone_size: .; j_call: TRBJ1-4; cdr3_aa: CASSTRQGNNEKLFF; cdr3_nt: TGTGCCAGCAGCACCAGGCAGGGGAATAATGAAAAACTGTTTTTT
d_call: .; v_call: TRBV5-4; clone_size: .; j_call: TRBJ2-3; cdr3_aa: CASSSPSQSLTDTQYF; cdr3_nt: TGTGCCAGCAGCTCCCCCTCACAGTCCCTCACAGATACGCAGTATTTT
d_call: .; v_call: TRBV7-2; clone_size: .; j_call: TRBJ2-7; cdr3_aa: CASSLGHGPYEQYF; cdr3_nt: TGTGCCAGCAGCTTGGGACACGGGCCCTACGAGCAGTACTTC
d_call: .; v_call: TRBV6-5; clone_size: .; j_call: TRBJ1-3; cdr3_aa: CASSNRDSGNTIYF; cdr3_nt: TGTGCCAGCAGCAACAGAGACTCTGGAAACACCATATATTTT
d_call: .; v_call: TRBV3-1/TRBV3-2; clone_size: few; j_call: TRBJ1-5; cdr3_aa: CASSNNRQPQHF; cdr3_nt: TGTGCCAGCTCCAACAACCGGCAGCCCCAGCATTTT
d_call: TRBD1; v_call: TRBV2; clone_size: once; j_call: TRBJ2-6; cdr3_aa: CASSDGTGGRANDVLTF; cdr3_nt: TGTGCCAGCAGTGATGGGACAGGGGGAAGGGCAAACGACGTCCTGACTTTC
d_call: .; v_call: TRBV5-1; clone_size: .; j_call: TRBJ2-3; cdr3_aa: CASSLAELTDTQYF; cdr3_nt: TGCGCCAGCAGCTTGGCTGAGCTCACAGATACGCAGTATTTT
d_call: .; v_call: TRBV28; clone_size: .; j_call: TRBJ1-1; cdr3_aa: CASSLFRGQVNTEAFF; cdr3_nt: TGTGCCAGCAGTTTGTTTCGGGGGCAGGTGAACACTGAAGCTTTCTTT
d_call: .; v_call: TRBV2; clone_size: .; j_call: TRBJ2-5; cdr3_aa: CASRKQGGETQYF; cdr3_nt: TGTGCCAGCAGGAAGCAGGGAGGAGAGACCCAGTACTTC
d_call: .; v_call: TRBV4-1; clone_size: once; j_call: TRBJ1-4; cdr3_aa: CASSQARTAHGATNEKLFF; cdr3_nt: TGCGCCAGCAGCCAAGCGCGGACAGCTCACGGCGCAACTAATGAAAAACTGTTTTTT
d_call: .; v_call: TRBV4-3; clone_size: .; j_call: TRBJ2-1; cdr3_aa: CASSQDLRETRQFF; cdr3_nt: TGCGCCAGCAGCCAAGATCTTAGGGAGACACGGCAGTTCTTC
d_call: TRBD2; v_call: TRBV28; clone_size: few; j_call: TRBJ2-1; cdr3_aa: CASSLASGRGGYNEQFF; cdr3_nt: TGTGCCAGCAGTTTGGCTAGCGGGAGGGGTGGCTACAATGAGCAGTTCTTC
d_call: TRBD1; v_call: TRBV19; clone_size: .; j_call: TRBJ1-1; cdr3_aa: CASRYRGQNTEAFF; cdr3_nt: TGTGCCAGTAGGTACAGGGGGCAGAACACTGAAGCTTTCTTT
d_call: .; v_call: TRBV2; clone_size: .; j_call: TRBJ2-5; cdr3_aa: CASSEDGVRETQYF; cdr3_nt: TGTGCCAGCAGTGAAGATGGAGTTCGGGAGACCCAGTACTTC
d_call: .; v_call: TRBV7-2; clone_size: .; j_call: TRBJ1-1; cdr3_aa: CASSLDGFNTEAFF; cdr3_nt: TGTGCCAGCAGCTTAGATGGCTTCAACACTGAAGCTTTCTTT
d_call: TRBD1; v_call: TRBV5-1; clone_size: .; j_call: TRBJ1-4; cdr3_aa: CASSSSGGEAEKLFF; cdr3_nt: TGCGCCAGCAGCTCCTCAGGGGGCGAGGCTGAAAAACTGTTTTTT
d_call: .; v_call: TRBV2; clone_size: .; j_call: TRBJ1-2; cdr3_aa: CASRGQGLPKGYTF; cdr3_nt: TGTGCCAGCAGGGGGCAGGGGCTGCCGAAGGGCTACACCTTC
d_call: TRBD1; v_call: TRBV28; clone_size: .; j_call: TRBJ1-6; cdr3_aa: CASSDRGRSYNSPLHF; cdr3_nt: TGTGCCAGCAGCGACAGGGGGCGCTCCTATAATTCACCCCTCCACTTT
d_call: .; v_call: TRBV4-3; clone_size: .; j_call: TRBJ2-2; cdr3_aa: CASSQELARTGELFF; cdr3_nt: TGCGCCAGCAGCCAAGAATTGGCTCGAACCGGGGAGCTGTTTTTT